A single sample is the source of the 15 T cell receptor beta chains below, sequenced in a study of blood T cell repertoires in COVID-19. Some clones are missing from TCRdb's copy, which holds only in-frame ones; the method was immunoSEQ multiplex PCR. The profile shows more than 200,000 clones, 80% to 90% of them singletons. Sequencing was carried out using PBMCs or T cells enriched from blood (not recorded which). These receptors came from a woman between 25 and 40 years old who had been exposed to COVID-19.

The table lists this clone with a few counts. V gene TRBV2 combines with J gene TRBJ1-1, with 7 bases matching TRBD1. The V gene's germline CDR1 is SNHLY and CDR2 FYNNEI. The ends lost 5 bases at V and 2 bases at J; junction bases unmatched: 5. The CDR3 totals 14 residues. CDR3 nucleotides: TGTGCCAGCAGTATACAGGGGTACAACACTGAAGCTTTCTTT. It specifies CASSIQGYNTEAFF.

Here the CDR3 reads CASSSGGTDTQYF. CDR3 sequence (DNA): TGCGCCAGCAGCTCCGGGGGCACAGATACGCAGTATTTT. The V call is TRBV5-1, the J call TRBJ2-3, with D maybe TRBD2 (5 bases). The V and J ends lost 3 bases and 1 base respectively, with 6 bases between them. CDR1 SGHRS and CDR2 YFSETQ come from the germline V gene. This CDR3 is 13 amino acids long.

This rearrangement joins TRBV28 to TRBJ2-7; 10 nucleotides line up with TRBD2. This CDR3 region has 15 residues. V lost 2 bases to trimming and J lost 9 bases; unmatched junction nucleotides: 10. The V gene's germline CDR1 is MDHEN and CDR2 SYDVKM. The CDR3 region has the DNA TGTGCCAGCAGTTTAATTCCTAGCGGGAGTATTAGGCAGTACTTC. This sequence encodes CASSLIPSGSIRQYF.

The V call is TRBV15, the J call TRBJ1-3; D possibly corresponds to TRBD1 (5 bases). Germline CDR1 reads LNHNV; CDR2 reads YYDKDF (reference sequence). This CDR3 spans 15 amino acids. V was cut by 1 base and J by 4 bases, with 11 bases left in between. The CDR3 here is CATSRGSGDGNTIYF. In DNA form, the CDR3 reads TGTGCCACCAGCAGAGGGTCGGGGGACGGAAACACCATATATTTT. Using reference TRBV15 and TRBJ1-3 for the parts outside the CDR3, the full variable domain is DAMVIQNPRYQVTQFGKPVTLSCSQTLNHNVMYWYQQKSSQAPKLLFHYYDKDFNNEADTPDNFQSRRPNTSFCFLDIRSPGLGDTAMYLCATSRGSGDGNTIYFGEGSWLTVV.

In this sample, this clone turned up a few times. The chain joins TRBV12-3 or TRBV12-4 to TRBJ1-5; D remains ambiguous. The CDR3 loop spans 11 amino acids. Trimming left V 4 bases short and J 5 bases short, with 3 bases between. CDR3 bases: TGTGCCAGCAGTTCGGATCAGCCCCAGCATTTT. Translated, it gives CASSSDQPQHF.

The V gene is TRBV19, the J gene TRBJ2-3; 12 bases align to TRBD2. Germline assignment: CDR1 LNHDA and CDR2 SQIVND (reference sequence). V was clipped by 3 bases and J by 0 bases; unmatched bases: 7. The length of the CDR3 is 18 residues. The CDR3 nucleotides are TGTGCCAGTAGTATCAGGACTAGCGGGACGAGAAGCACAGATACGCAGTATTTT. It translates to CASSIRTSGTRSTDTQYF.

This clone was detected only once. The chain recombines TRBV7-9 with TRBJ1-6; 7 nucleotides agree with TRBD1. CDR1 is SEHNR and CDR2 is FQNEAQ in the germline V gene (reference sequence). The CDR3 length is 15 residues. Unmatched junction bases numbered 8, after V lost 5 bases and J lost 7 bases. CDR3 coding DNA: TGTGCCAGCAGCGTTCGACAGGGCCCAAATTCACCCCTCCACTTT. It is translated as CASSVRQGPNSPLHF.

DNA for the CDR3: TGTGCCAGCAGCCCCTCCCTGTTCACCCCCATACGACTTAACAATGAGCAGTTCTTC. Amino acid sequence: CASSPSLFTPIRLNNEQFF. The chain recombines TRBV9 with TRBJ2-1; no clear D. The CDR3 loop spans 19 amino acids. V was clipped by 4 bases and J by 5 bases, with 28 bases between them. Per germline, CDR1 SGDLS and CDR2 YYNGEE.

J is TRBJ2-5 and V is TRBV5-1; 11 positions agree with TRBD2. Unmatched junction bases numbered 6, after V lost 0 bases and J lost 2 bases. This CDR3 contains 17 residues. Germline CDR1 and CDR2: SGHRS and YFSETQ. As DNA, the CDR3 is TGCGCCAGCAGCTTGGAGGGGACTAGCGGCTTACAAGAGACCCAGTACTTC. Translated, it gives CASSLEGTSGLQETQYF.

This chain uses TRBV11-2 with TRBJ2-7; 9 bases are a match to TRBD1. This CDR3 contains 15 residues. V was pared by 5 bases and J by 3 bases, with 8 bases of the junction left unmatched. Looked up from germline, CDR1 is SGHAT and CDR2 is FQNNGV. This chain's CDR3 is CASSVPGTGFYEQYF. The CDR3 DNA sequence: TGTGCCAGCAGCGTCCCCGGGACAGGGTTCTACGAGCAGTACTTC. Complete variable domain (other parts from reference TRBV11-2 and TRBJ2-7): EAGVAQSPRYKIIEKRQSVAFWCNPISGHATLYWYQQILGQGPKLLIQFQNNGVVDDSQLPKDRFSAERLKGVDSTLKIQPAKLEDSAVYLCASSVPGTGFYEQYFGPGTRLTVT.

The J gene is TRBJ2-7, the V gene TRBV7-2, with D possibly matching TRBD1 (6 bases). The germline CDR1 and CDR2 sequences are SGHTA and FQGNSA. The CDR3 is 16 residues long. V lost 2 bases to trimming and J lost 0 bases, with 14 bases between them. CDR3 in DNA: TGTGCCAGCAGCTTACCCATACAGGGAAGCTCCTACGAGCAGTACTTC. It yields the protein CASSLPIQGSSYEQYF.

The CDR3 loop is CASSDFTVSETQYF. The CDR3 nucleotides read TGCGCCAGCAGTGATTTTACGGTATCAGAGACCCAGTACTTC. This chain uses TRBV10-2 with TRBJ2-5; the D is unclear. Deletions cut 3 bases from V and 4 bases from J, with 12 bases between. This CDR3 has 14 amino acids. The germline V gene has CDR1 WSHSY and CDR2 SAAADI.

About this clone itself: Different DNA sequences within this sample yield the same CDR3. V usage is TRBV3-1 (or the pseudogene TRBV3-2) and J usage is TRBJ1-2; D is uncertain. Trimming cost V 3 bases and J 3 bases, with 5 bases left between them. Germline values: CDR1 LGHDT, CDR2 YNNKEL (reference sequence). This CDR3 has 12 residues. The CDR3 here is CASSQGDYGYTF. CDR3 DNA sequence: TGTGCCAGCAGCCAGGGAGACTATGGCTACACCTTC.

The gene calls are TRBV12-5 and TRBJ2-3; 12 bases line up with TRBD2. The CDR3 covers 18 residues. V dropped 3 bases and J dropped 0; count of bases not matched to a gene: 7. Germline assignment: CDR1 LGHNT and CDR2 FRNRAP. The CDR3 nucleotides are TGTGCTAGTGGTTTTCTAGCGGGAGGGCAAACTAGCACAGATACGCAGTATTTT. Translation: CASGFLAGGQTSTDTQYF. The full variable domain, completed using reference TRBV12-5 and TRBJ2-3, is DARVTQTPRHKVTEMGQEVTMRCQPILGHNTVFWYRQTMMQGLELLAYFRNRAPLDDSGMPKDRFSAEMPDATLATLKIQPSEPRDSAVYFCASGFLAGGQTSTDTQYFGPGTRLTVL.

The chain has TRBV5-1 and TRBJ2-7, with TRBD1 matching 9 bases. This CDR3 has 14 residues. V trimming: 4 bases; J trimming: 5 bases; junction bases outside the gene matches: 7. The V gene's germline CDR1 is SGHRS and CDR2 YFSETQ. The CDR3 here is CASSLRDRVNEQYF. CDR3 DNA: TGCGCCAGCAGCCTACGGGACAGGGTCAACGAGCAGTACTTC.